This is a list of T cell receptor beta chains from one sample in a study of cytomegalovirus exposure and HLA in healthy donors. Data came from immunoSEQ multiplex PCR; TCRdb stores just in-frame clones and leaves some out. Of 60,000 to 80,000 clones in the sample, 62% are singletons; the top ten hold around 3%. Source material: PBMCs. Source of these receptors: a young man in good health and CMV-seronegative. Each CDR3 is given with its conserved first and last residue. The D gene is left open where the match is weak. Only some rows state a clone size, as once, few, many or a class for expanded clones.

J gene: TRBJ1-4; V gene: TRBV2; clone size: few; D gene: NA; CDR3 DNA: TGTGCCAGCAGAACAGGGCTTCCGATTGAAAAACTGTTTTTT; CDR3 protein: CASRTGLPIEKLFF
J gene: TRBJ2-1; V gene: TRBV6-5; clone size: once; D gene: TRBD2; CDR3 DNA: TGTGCCAGCAGTTACTCGGGAGGGGCGGGCTACAATGAGCAGTTCTTC; CDR3 protein: CASSYSGGAGYNEQFF
J gene: TRBJ2-2; V gene: TRBV29-1; clone size: few; D gene: NA; CDR3 DNA: TGCAGCGGACGGAGCACTTCTCGCGGGGAGCTGTTTTTT; CDR3 protein: CSGRSTSRGELFF
J gene: TRBJ1-2; V gene: TRBV19; clone size: NA; D gene: NA; CDR3 DNA: TGTGCCAGTACCCGAGGCGGGGGGCAAGGCTACACCTTC; CDR3 protein: CASTRGGGQGYTF
J gene: TRBJ2-2; V gene: TRBV6-1; clone size: NA; D gene: TRBD1; CDR3 DNA: TGTGCCAGCAGTGAAGGAACAGGGGGAGTCGGGGAGCTGTTTTTT; CDR3 protein: CASSEGTGGVGELFF
J gene: TRBJ1-2; V gene: TRBV2; clone size: NA; D gene: NA; CDR3 DNA: TGTGCCAGCAGTGATCTTGGCTACACCTTC; CDR3 protein: CASSDLGYTF
J gene: TRBJ2-1; V gene: TRBV19; clone size: once; D gene: NA; CDR3 DNA: TGTGCCAGTGGGGGGAATGAGCAGTTCTTC; CDR3 protein: CASGGNEQFF
J gene: TRBJ1-1; V gene: TRBV6-4; clone size: once; D gene: NA; CDR3 DNA: TGTGCCAGCAGTGTGGCGGAAAACACTGAAGCTTTCTTT; CDR3 protein: CASSVAENTEAFF
J gene: TRBJ1-1; V gene: TRBV7-9; clone size: NA; D gene: NA; CDR3 DNA: TGTGCCAGCAGCCAGACAGAGACCACTGAAGCTTTCTTT; CDR3 protein: CASSQTETTEAFF
J gene: TRBJ2-3; V gene: TRBV11-2; clone size: NA; D gene: TRBD2; CDR3 DNA: TGTGCCAGCAGCCTCAGCGGGGTAACTAGCACAGATACGCAGTATTTT; CDR3 protein: CASSLSGVTSTDTQYF
J gene: TRBJ1-2; V gene: TRBV27; clone size: few; D gene: TRBD1; CDR3 DNA: TGTGCCAGCAGTCCGACAGGGCGTGACTACACCTTC; CDR3 protein: CASSPTGRDYTF
J gene: TRBJ1-4; V gene: TRBV4-1; clone size: NA; D gene: NA; CDR3 DNA: TGCGCCAGCAGCCAAGATCAGAGTTTGGGGCGTGAAAAACTGTTTTTT; CDR3 protein: CASSQDQSLGREKLFF
J gene: TRBJ2-3; V gene: TRBV7-8; clone size: few; D gene: TRBD2; CDR3 DNA: TGTGCCAGCAGCAAGGGACTAGCGGGGGCTTACACAGATACGCAGTATTTT; CDR3 protein: CASSKGLAGAYTDTQYF
J gene: TRBJ2-3; V gene: TRBV6-1; clone size: NA; D gene: TRBD2; CDR3 DNA: TGTGCCAGCAGTGAAGCTAGCGGGGGGGCCACAGATACGCAGTATTTT; CDR3 protein: CASSEASGGATDTQYF
J gene: TRBJ2-3; V gene: TRBV2; clone size: few; D gene: NA; CDR3 DNA: TGTGCCAGCAGCCTCAACACGAGGGATACGCAGTATTTT; CDR3 protein: CASSLNTRDTQYF
J gene: TRBJ1-1; V gene: TRBV6-5; clone size: NA; D gene: NA; CDR3 DNA: TGTGCCAGCAGTTACTCGACGGGGAACACTGAAGCTTTCTTT; CDR3 protein: CASSYSTGNTEAFF
J gene: TRBJ2-5; V gene: TRBV6-5; clone size: NA; D gene: TRBD2; CDR3 DNA: TGTGCCAGCAGTTACTCGGGGGGAGGGGAAGAGACCCAGTACTTC; CDR3 protein: CASSYSGGGEETQYF
J gene: TRBJ1-1; V gene: TRBV6-5; clone size: few; D gene: TRBD1; CDR3 DNA: TGTGCCAGCACCAGGGGGACAGGGTGGTTCACTGAAGCTTTCTTT; CDR3 protein: CASTRGTGWFTEAFF
J gene: TRBJ1-1; V gene: TRBV27; clone size: NA; D gene: NA; CDR3 DNA: TGTGCCAGCAGTTTACTAACGAACACTGAAGCTTTCTTT; CDR3 protein: CASSLLTNTEAFF
J gene: TRBJ2-1; V gene: TRBV2; clone size: NA; D gene: TRBD1; CDR3 DNA: TGTGCCAGCACGGGACAGGGGCTGGGGACCTACAATGAGCAGTTCTTC; CDR3 protein: CASTGQGLGTYNEQFF
J gene: TRBJ2-1; V gene: TRBV18; clone size: once; D gene: NA; CDR3 DNA: TGTGCCAGCTCACCACCCTCCGGGACAGAGCAGTTCTTC; CDR3 protein: CASSPPSGTEQFF
J gene: TRBJ2-5; V gene: TRBV11-2; clone size: few; D gene: NA; CDR3 DNA: TGTGCCAGCAGCCCCGACAACTTGGAGACCCAGTACTTC; CDR3 protein: CASSPDNLETQYF
J gene: TRBJ2-6; V gene: TRBV5-1; clone size: once; D gene: NA; CDR3 DNA: TGCGCCAGCAGCAGAGAGAGCTCTGGGGCCAACGTCCTGACTTTC; CDR3 protein: CASSRESSGANVLTF
J gene: TRBJ2-5; V gene: TRBV14; clone size: NA; D gene: NA; CDR3 DNA: TGTGCCAGCAGCCAAGTGTACGACAGGGAGACCCAGTACTTC; CDR3 protein: CASSQVYDRETQYF
J gene: TRBJ2-1; V gene: TRBV2; clone size: NA; D gene: NA; CDR3 DNA: TGTGCCAGCAGCGAGAATGAGGGGACAAAACAGTTCTTC; CDR3 protein: CASSENEGTKQFF
J gene: TRBJ2-5; V gene: TRBV5-5; clone size: NA; D gene: NA; CDR3 DNA: TGTGCCAGCAGCTTGGCCAGGGGCCAAGAGACCCAGTACTTC; CDR3 protein: CASSLARGQETQYF
J gene: TRBJ2-2; V gene: TRBV5-1; clone size: NA; D gene: NA; CDR3 DNA: TGCGCCAGCAGCTTGGAGGAGGCCGGGGAGCTGTTTTTT; CDR3 protein: CASSLEEAGELFF
J gene: TRBJ1-1; V gene: TRBV9; clone size: NA; D gene: NA; CDR3 DNA: TGTGCCAGCAGCAACCGGGGGGACCTCGAGAACACTGAAGCTTTCTTT; CDR3 protein: CASSNRGDLENTEAFF
J gene: TRBJ2-5; V gene: TRBV7-9; clone size: NA; D gene: TRBD2; CDR3 DNA: TGTGCCAGCAGCTGGGGGGGAGAACGGAGCCAGTACTTC; CDR3 protein: CASSWGGERSQYF
J gene: TRBJ1-4; V gene: TRBV25-1; clone size: NA; D gene: NA; CDR3 DNA: TGTGCCAGCAGTGAGGGGCAGGGATACGAAAAACTGTTTTTT; CDR3 protein: CASSEGQGYEKLFF
J gene: TRBJ2-5; V gene: TRBV19; clone size: few; D gene: TRBD2; CDR3 DNA: TGTGCCAGTAGCACCCGGACTAGCGGGGTTATGGAGACCCAGTACTTC; CDR3 protein: CASSTRTSGVMETQYF
J gene: TRBJ2-2; V gene: TRBV2; clone size: NA; D gene: NA; CDR3 DNA: TGTGCCAGCGTGGCAGGGGCGAACCAGAACACCGGGGAGCTGTTTTTT; CDR3 protein: CASVAGANQNTGELFF
J gene: TRBJ2-7; V gene: TRBV7-9; clone size: NA; D gene: NA; CDR3 DNA: TGTGCCAGCAGCTTATCCCGACAGGGAGGCTACGAGCAGTACTTC; CDR3 protein: CASSLSRQGGYEQYF
J gene: TRBJ2-2; V gene: TRBV6-4; clone size: NA; D gene: NA; CDR3 DNA: TGTGCCAGCAGTGACTCGGGCAGGGGAAACACCGGGGAGCTGTTTTTT; CDR3 protein: CASSDSGRGNTGELFF
J gene: TRBJ1-1; V gene: TRBV9; clone size: few; D gene: NA; CDR3 DNA: TGTGCCAGCAGCGTAGCCAGGAACACTGAAGCTTTCTTT; CDR3 protein: CASSVARNTEAFF
J gene: TRBJ2-3; V gene: TRBV5-4; clone size: NA; D gene: NA; CDR3 DNA: TGTGCCAGCAGCTTGGACAGGCGGGATACGCAGTATTTT; CDR3 protein: CASSLDRRDTQYF
J gene: TRBJ2-1; V gene: TRBV5-4; clone size: few; D gene: NA; CDR3 DNA: TGTGCCAGCACCACTACCAGGGAGGCCTACAATGAGCAGTTCTTC; CDR3 protein: CASTTTREAYNEQFF